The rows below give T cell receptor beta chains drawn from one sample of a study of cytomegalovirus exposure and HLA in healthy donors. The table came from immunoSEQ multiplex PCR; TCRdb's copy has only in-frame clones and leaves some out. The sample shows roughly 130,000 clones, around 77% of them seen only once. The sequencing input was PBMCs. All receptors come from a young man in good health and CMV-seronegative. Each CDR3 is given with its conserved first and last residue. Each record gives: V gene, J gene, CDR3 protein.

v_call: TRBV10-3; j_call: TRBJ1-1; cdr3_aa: CAISEQPAGPLDSEAFF
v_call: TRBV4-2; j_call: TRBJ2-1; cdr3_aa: CASSQVPQSPGGYNEQFF
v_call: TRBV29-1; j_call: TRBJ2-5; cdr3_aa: CSVSKNGQLEETQYF
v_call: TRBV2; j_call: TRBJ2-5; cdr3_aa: CASKTGGGAWETQYF
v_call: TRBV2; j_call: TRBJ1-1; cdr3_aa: CASSQGSGTEAFF
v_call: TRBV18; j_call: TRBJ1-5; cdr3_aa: CASSRGDRLLEPQHF
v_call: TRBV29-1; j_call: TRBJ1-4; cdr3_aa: CSVTTATNEKLFF
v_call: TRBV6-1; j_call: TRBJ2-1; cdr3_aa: CASSGSTAHNEQFF
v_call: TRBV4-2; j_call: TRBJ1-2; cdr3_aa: CASSQDQGDYGYTF
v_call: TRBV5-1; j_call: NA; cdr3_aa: CASSPPDMPYEQYF
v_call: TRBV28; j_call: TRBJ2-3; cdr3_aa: CASSFPFLTSGSVATDTQYF
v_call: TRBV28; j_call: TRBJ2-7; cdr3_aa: CASSSNRDRGGYEQYF
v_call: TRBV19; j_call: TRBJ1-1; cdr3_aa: CASGHELNTEAFF
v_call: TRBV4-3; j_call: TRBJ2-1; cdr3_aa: CASSQEKQELAVYNEQFF
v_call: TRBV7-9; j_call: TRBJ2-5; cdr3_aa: CASTSRLGVETQYF
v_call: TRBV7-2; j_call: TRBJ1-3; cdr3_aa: CASSLDQGAGNTIYF
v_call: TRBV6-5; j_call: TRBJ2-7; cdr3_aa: CASRRQGINEQYF
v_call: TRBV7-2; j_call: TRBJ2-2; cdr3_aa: CASSWVTGAVGELFF
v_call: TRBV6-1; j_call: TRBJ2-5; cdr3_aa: CASSGILGDREEETQYF
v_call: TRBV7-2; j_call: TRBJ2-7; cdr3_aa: CASSFRGNYEQYF
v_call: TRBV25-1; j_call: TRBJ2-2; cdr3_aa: CASSDSGGRDTGELFF